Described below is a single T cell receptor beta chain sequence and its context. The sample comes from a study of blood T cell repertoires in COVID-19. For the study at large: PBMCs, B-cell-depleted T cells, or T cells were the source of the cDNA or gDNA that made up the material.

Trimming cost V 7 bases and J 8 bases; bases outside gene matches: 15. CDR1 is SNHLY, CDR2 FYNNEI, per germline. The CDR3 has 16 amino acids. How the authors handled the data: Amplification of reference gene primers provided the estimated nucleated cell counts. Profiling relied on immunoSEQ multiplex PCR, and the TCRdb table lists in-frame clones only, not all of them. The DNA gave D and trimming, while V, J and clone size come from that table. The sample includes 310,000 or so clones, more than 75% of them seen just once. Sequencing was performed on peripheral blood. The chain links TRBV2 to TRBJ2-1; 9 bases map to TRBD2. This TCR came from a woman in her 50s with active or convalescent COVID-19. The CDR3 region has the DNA TGTGCCAGCAAGCGGCGGGGGGGCAAAGCTTGGGATGAGCAGTTCTTC. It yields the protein CASKRRGGKAWDEQFF.